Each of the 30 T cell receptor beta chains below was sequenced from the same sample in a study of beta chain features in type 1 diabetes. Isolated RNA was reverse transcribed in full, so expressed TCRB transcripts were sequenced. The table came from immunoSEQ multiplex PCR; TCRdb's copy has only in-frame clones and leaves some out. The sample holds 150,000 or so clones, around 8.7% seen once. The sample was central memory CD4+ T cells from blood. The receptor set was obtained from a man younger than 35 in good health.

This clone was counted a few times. In DNA form, the CDR3 reads TGCGCCAGCAGCTCGGACGGAGGGTTACCCGGGCAGTACTTC. Protein product: CASSSDGGLPGQYF. The chain couples TRBV5-1 to TRBJ2-7, with TRBD2 as a possible D gene (6 bases). Germline values: CDR1 SGHRS, CDR2 YFSETQ. Trimming cost V 3 bases and J 9 bases, with 19 bases left between them. The CDR3 runs 14 residues.

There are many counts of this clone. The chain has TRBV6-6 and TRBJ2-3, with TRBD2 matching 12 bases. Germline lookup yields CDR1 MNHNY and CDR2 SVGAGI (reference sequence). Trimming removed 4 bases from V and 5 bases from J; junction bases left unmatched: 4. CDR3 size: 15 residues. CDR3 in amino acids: CASSSSGGAQDTQYF. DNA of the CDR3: TGTGCCAGCAGTTCTAGCGGGGGGGCTCAAGATACGCAGTATTTT.

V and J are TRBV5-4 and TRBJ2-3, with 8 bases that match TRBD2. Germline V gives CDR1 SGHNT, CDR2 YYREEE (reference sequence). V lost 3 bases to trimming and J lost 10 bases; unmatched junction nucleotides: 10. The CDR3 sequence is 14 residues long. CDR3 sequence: CASSSTSDGWAQYF. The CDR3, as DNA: TGTGCCAGCAGCTCGACTAGCGATGGGTGGGCGCAGTATTTT.

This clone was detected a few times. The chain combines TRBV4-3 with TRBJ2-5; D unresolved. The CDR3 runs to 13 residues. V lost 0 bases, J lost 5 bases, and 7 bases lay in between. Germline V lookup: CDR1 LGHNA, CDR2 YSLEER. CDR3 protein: CASSQDDGETQYF. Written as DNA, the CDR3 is TGCGCCAGCAGCCAAGACGACGGGGAGACCCAGTACTTC.

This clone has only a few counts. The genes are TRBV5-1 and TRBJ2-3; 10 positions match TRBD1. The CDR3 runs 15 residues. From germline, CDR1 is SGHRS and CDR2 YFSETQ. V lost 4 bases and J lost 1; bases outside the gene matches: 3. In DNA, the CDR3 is TGCGCCAGCAGCCCTGGGACAGGGGGCACAGATACGCAGTATTTT. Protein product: CASSPGTGGTDTQYF.

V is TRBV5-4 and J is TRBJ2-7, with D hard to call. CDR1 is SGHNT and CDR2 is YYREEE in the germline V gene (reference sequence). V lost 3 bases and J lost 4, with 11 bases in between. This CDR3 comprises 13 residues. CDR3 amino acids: CASSSSNGYEQYF. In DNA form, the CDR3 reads TGTGCCAGCAGCTCATCGAACGGGTACGAGCAGTACTTC.

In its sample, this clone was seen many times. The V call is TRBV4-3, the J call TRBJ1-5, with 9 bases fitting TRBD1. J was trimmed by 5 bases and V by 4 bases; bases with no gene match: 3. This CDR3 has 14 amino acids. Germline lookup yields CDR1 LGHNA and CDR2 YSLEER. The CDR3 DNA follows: TGCGCCAGCAGCCTGGACAGGGGAGATCAGCCCCAGCATTTT. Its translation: CASSLDRGDQPQHF.

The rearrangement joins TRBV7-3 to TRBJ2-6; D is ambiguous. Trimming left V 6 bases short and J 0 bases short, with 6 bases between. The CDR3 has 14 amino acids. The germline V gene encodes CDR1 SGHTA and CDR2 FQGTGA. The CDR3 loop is CASRQSSGANVLTF. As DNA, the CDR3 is TGTGCCAGCAGACAGAGCTCTGGGGCCAACGTCCTGACTTTC. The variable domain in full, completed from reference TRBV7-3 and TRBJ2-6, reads GAGVSQTPSNKVTEKGKYVELRCDPISGHTALYWYRQSLGQGPEFLIYFQGTGAADDSGLPNDRFFAVRPEGSVSTLKIQRTERGDSAVYLCASRQSSGANVLTFGAGSRLTVL.

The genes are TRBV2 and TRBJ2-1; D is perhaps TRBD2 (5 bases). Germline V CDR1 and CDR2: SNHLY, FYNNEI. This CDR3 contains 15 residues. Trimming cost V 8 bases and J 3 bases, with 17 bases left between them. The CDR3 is CASRLASRDYNEQFF. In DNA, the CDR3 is TGTGCCAGCCGTTTGGCTAGCCGGGACTACAATGAGCAGTTCTTC.

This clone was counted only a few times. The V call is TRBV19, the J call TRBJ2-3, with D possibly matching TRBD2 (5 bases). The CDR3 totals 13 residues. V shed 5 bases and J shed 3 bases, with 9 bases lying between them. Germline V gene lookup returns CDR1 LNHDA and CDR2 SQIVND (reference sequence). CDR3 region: CASSFWETDTQYF. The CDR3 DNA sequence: TGTGCCAGTAGTTTTTGGGAGACAGATACGCAGTATTTT.

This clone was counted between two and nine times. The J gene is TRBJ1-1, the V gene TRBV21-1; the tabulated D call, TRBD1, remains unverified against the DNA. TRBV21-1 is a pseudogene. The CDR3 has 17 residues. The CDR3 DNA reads TGTGCCAGCAGCAAAGTTCGTTTTGACAGGGGGCCCCGGGGCGCTTTCTTT. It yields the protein CASSKVRFDRGPRGAFF.

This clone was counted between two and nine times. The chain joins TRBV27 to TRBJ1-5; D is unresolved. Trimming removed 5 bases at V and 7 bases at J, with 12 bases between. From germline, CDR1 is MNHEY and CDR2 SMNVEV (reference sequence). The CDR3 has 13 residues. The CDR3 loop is CASSQKEFQPQHF. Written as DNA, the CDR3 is TGTGCCAGCAGTCAGAAGGAGTTCCAGCCCCAGCATTTT.

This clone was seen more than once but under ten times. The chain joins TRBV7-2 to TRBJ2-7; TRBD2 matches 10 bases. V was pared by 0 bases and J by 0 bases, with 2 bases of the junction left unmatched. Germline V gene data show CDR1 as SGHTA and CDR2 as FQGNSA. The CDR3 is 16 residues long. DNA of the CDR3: TGTGCCAGCAGCTTAGCCGGGACTAGCGTCTCCTACGAGCAGTACTTC. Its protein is CASSLAGTSVSYEQYF.

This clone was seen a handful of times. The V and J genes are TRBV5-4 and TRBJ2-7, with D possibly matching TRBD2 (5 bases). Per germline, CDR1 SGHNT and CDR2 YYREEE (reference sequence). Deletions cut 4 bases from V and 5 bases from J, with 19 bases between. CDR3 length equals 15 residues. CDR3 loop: CASSLGLTLGDEQYF. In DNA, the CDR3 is TGTGCCAGCAGCCTAGGACTGACCCTAGGCGACGAGCAGTACTTC.

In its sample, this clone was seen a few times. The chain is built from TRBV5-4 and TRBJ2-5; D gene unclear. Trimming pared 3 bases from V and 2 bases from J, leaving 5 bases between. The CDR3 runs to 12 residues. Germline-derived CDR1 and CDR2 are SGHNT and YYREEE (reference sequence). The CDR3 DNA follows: TGTGCCAGCAGCTCCTCGCAAGAGACCCAGTACTTC. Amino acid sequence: CASSSSQETQYF.

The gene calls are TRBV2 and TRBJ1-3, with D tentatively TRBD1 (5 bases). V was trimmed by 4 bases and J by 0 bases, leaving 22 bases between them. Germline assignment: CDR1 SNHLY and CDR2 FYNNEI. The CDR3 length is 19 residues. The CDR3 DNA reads TGTGCCAGCAGTGGCAGAGGGGTCGGGGGACGGTACTCTGGAAACACCATATATTTT. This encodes CASSGRGVGGRYSGNTIYF.

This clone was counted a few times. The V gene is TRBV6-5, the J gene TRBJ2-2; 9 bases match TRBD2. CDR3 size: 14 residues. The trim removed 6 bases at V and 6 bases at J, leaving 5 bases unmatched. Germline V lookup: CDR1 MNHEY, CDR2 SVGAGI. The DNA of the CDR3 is TGTGCCAGCAGAGGCGGGGGGGCCGCCGGGGAGCTGTTTTTT. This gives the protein CASRGGGAAGELFF.

CDR3 sequence (DNA): TGTGCCAGCAGGTGGACAGATTCACCCCTCCACTTT. This gives the protein CASRWTDSPLHF. The V call is TRBV7-8, the J call TRBJ1-6; weak D call: TRBD1 (6 bases). V dropped 6 bases and J dropped 8 bases, with 8 bases sitting between them. Germline V gene data show CDR1 as SGHVS and CDR2 as FQNEAQ. The CDR3 length is 12 residues.

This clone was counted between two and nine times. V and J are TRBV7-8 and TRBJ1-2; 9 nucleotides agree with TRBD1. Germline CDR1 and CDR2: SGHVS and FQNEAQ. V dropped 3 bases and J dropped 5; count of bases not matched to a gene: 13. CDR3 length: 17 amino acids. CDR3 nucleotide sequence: TGTGCCAGCAGCTTGGAAAGGGGCGGGACAGGGCAATATGGCTACACCTTC. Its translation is CASSLERGGTGQYGYTF.

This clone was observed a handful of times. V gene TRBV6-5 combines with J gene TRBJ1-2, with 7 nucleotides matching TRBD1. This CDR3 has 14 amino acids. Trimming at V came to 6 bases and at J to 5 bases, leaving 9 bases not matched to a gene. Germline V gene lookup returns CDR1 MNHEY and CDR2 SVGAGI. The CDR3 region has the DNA TGTGCCAGCAGACCCCCTTTACAGGGGTATGGCTACACCTTC. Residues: CASRPPLQGYGYTF.

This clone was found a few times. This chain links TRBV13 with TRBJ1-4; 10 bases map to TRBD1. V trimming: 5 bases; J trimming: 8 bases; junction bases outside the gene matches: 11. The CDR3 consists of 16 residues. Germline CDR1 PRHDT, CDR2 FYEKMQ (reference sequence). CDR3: CASSHDRQGAREKLFF. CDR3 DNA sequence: TGTGCCAGCAGCCACGACAGACAGGGGGCGAGAGAAAAACTGTTTTTT.

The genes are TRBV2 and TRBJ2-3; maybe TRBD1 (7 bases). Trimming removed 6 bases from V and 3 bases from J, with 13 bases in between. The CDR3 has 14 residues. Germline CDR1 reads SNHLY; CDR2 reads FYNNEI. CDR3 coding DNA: TGTGCCAGCAGGGGAGGACAGGTAACAGATACGCAGTATTTT. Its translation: CASRGGQVTDTQYF.

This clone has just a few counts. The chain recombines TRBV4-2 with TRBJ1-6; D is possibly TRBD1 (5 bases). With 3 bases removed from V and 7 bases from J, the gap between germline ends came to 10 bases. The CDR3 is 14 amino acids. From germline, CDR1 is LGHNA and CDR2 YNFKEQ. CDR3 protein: CASSHGGYNSPLHF. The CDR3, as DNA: TGTGCCAGCAGCCATGGGGGGTACAATTCACCCCTCCACTTT.

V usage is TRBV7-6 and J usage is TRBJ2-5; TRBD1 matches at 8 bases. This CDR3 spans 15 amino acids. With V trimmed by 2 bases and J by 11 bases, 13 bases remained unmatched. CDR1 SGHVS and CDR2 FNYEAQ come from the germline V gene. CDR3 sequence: CASSLQFQGAARQYF. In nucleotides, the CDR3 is TGTGCCAGCAGCTTACAGTTCCAGGGGGCGGCCCGACAGTACTTC.

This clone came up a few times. The CDR3 loop is CASSLYPGGETQYF. CDR3 in DNA: TGTGCCAGCAGTTTATATCCAGGGGGAGAGACCCAGTACTTC. This chain links TRBV28 with TRBJ2-5; TRBD1 agrees at 7 bases. In germline, CDR1 is MDHEN, CDR2 SYDVKM. The trim removed 1 base at V and 4 bases at J, leaving 3 bases unmatched. CDR3 size: 14 residues.

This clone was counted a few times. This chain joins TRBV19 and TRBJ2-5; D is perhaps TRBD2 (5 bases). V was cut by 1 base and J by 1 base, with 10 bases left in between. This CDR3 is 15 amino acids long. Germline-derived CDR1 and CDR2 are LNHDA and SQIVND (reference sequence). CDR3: CASSIGEAAQETQYF. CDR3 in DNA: TGTGCCAGTAGTATAGGGGAAGCGGCCCAAGAGACCCAGTACTTC.

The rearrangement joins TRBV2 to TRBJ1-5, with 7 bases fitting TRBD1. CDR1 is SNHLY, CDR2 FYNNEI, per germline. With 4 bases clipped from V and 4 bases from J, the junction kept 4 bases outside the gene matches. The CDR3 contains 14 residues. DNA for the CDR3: TGTGCCAGCAGTGCCTCGACAGGGAATCAGCCCCAGCATTTT. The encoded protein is CASSASTGNQPQHF.

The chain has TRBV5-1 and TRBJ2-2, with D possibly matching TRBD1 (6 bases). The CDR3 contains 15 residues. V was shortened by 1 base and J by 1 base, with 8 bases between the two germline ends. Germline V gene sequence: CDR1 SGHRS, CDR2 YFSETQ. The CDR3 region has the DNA TGCGCCAGCAGCTTGATACAGGGGAACACCGGGGAGCTGTTTTTT. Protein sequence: CASSLIQGNTGELFF.

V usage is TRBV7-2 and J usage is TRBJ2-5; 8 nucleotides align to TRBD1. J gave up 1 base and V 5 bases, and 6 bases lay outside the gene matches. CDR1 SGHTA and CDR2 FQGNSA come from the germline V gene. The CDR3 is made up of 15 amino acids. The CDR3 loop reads CASSVRQGFQETQYF. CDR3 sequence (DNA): TGTGCCAGCAGCGTACGACAGGGGTTCCAAGAGACCCAGTACTTC.

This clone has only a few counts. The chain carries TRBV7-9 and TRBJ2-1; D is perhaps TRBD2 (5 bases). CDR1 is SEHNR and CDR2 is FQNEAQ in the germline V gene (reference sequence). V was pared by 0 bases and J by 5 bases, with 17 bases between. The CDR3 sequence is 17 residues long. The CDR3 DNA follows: TGTGCCAGCAGCTTAGCGGTAGGTGCGTTCGGGAACAATGAGCAGTTCTTC. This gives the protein CASSLAVGAFGNNEQFF.